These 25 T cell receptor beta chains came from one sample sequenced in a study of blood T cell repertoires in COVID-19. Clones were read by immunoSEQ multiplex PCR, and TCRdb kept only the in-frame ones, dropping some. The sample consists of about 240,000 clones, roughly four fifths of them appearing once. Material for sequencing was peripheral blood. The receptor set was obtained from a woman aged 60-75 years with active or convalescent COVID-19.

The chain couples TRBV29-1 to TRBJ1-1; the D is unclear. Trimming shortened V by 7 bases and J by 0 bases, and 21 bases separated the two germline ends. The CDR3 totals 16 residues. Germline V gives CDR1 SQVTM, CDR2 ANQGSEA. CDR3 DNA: TGCAGCGCCGTCTTCGCCCCGGGTGTCATGAACACTGAAGCTTTCTTT. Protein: CSAVFAPGVMNTEAFF.

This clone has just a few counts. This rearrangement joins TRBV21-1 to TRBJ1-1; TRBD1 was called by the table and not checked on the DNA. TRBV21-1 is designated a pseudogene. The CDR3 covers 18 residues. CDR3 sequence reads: CASSKEGTGRLSQTEAFF. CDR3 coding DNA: TGTGCCAGCAGCAAAGAGGGGACAGGGCGGTTGTCGCAGACTGAAGCTTTCTTT.

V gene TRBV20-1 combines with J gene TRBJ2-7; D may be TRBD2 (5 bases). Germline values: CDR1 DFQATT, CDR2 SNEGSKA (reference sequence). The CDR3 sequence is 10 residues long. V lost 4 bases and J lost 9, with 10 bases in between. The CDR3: CSAIAGVQYF. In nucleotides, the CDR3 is TGCAGTGCTATTGCCGGGGTGCAGTACTTC.

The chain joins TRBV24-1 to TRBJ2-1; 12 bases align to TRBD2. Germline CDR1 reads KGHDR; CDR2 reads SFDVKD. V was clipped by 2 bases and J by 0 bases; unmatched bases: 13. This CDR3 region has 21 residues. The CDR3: CATSDSRLAGDRQSSYNEQFF. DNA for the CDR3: TGTGCCACCAGTGATTCCAGACTAGCGGGGGATCGACAGAGCTCCTACAATGAGCAGTTCTTC.

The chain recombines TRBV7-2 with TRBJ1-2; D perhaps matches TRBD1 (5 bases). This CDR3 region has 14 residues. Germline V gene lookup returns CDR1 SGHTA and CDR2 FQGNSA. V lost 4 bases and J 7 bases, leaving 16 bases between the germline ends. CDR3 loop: CASSSQGSGSGYTF. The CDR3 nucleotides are TGTGCCAGCAGCTCTCAGGGAAGCGGGTCTGGCTACACCTTC.

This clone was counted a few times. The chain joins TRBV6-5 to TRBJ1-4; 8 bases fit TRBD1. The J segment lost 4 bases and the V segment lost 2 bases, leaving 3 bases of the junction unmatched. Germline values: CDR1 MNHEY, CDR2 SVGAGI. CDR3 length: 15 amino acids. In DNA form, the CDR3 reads TGTGCCAGCAGTTACACGACAGGGGATAATGAAAAACTGTTTTTT. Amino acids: CASSYTTGDNEKLFF.

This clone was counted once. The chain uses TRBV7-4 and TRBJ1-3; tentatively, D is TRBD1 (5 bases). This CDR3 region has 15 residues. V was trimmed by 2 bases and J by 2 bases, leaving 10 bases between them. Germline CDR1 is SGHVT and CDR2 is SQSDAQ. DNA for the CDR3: TGTGCCAGCAGCTTATCAGGGATGCCTGGAAACACCATATATTTT. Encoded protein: CASSLSGMPGNTIYF.

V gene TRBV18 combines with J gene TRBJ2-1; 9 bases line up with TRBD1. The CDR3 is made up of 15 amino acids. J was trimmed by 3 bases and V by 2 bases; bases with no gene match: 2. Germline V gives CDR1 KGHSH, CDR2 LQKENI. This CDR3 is CASSPRGQGYNEQFF. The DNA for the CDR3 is TGTGCCAGCTCACCAAGGGGACAGGGCTACAATGAGCAGTTCTTC. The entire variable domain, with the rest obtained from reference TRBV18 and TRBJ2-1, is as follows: NAGVMQNPRHLVRRRGQEARLRCSPMKGHSHVYWYRQLPEEGLKFMVYLQKENIIDESGMPKERFSAEFPKEGPSILRIQQVVRGDSAAYFCASSPRGQGYNEQFFGPGTRLTVL.

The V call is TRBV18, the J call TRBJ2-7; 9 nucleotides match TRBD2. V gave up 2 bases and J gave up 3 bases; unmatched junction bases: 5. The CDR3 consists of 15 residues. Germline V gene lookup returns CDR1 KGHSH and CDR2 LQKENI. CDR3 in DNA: TGTGCCAGCTCACCAGCTCTAGCGGGGATCTACGAGCAGTACTTC. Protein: CASSPALAGIYEQYF.

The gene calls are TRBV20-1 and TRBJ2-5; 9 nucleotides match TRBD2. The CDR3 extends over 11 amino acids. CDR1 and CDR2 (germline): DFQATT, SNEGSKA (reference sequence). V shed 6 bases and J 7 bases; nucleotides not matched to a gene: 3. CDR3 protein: CSAPAGGTQYF. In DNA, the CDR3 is TGCAGTGCCCCAGCGGGGGGGACCCAGTACTTC.

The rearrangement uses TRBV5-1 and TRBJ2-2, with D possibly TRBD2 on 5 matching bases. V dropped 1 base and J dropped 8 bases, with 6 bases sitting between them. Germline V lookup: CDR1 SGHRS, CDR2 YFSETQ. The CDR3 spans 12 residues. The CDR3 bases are TGCGCCAGCAGCTTGAGAGGGGGGGAGCTGTTTTTT. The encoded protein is CASSLRGGELFF.

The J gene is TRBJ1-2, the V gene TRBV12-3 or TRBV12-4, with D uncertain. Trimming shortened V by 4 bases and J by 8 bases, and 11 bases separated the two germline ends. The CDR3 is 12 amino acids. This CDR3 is CASSSHGRGYTF. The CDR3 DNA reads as TGTGCCAGCAGTTCCCATGGTCGGGGCTACACCTTC.

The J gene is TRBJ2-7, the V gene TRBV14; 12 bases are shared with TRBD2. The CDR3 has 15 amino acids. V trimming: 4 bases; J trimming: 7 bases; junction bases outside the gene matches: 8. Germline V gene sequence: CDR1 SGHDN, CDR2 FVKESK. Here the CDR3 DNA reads TGTGCCAGCAGCCCGCGACTAGCGGGGGAAAGAGAGCAGTACTTC. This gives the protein CASSPRLAGEREQYF.

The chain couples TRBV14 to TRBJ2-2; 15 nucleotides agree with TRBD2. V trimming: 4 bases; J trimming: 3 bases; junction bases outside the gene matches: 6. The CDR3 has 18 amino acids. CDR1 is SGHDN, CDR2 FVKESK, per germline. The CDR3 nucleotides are TGTGCCAGCAGCCCCTGGACTAGCGGGGGGGCTTACACCGGGGAGCTGTTTTTT. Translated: CASSPWTSGGAYTGELFF.

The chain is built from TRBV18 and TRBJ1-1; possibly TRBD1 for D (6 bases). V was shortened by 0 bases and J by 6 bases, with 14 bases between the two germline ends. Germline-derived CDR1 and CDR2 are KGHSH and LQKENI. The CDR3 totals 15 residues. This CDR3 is CASSPPWQGISEAFF. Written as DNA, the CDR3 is TGTGCCAGCTCACCACCGTGGCAGGGGATCTCTGAAGCTTTCTTT.

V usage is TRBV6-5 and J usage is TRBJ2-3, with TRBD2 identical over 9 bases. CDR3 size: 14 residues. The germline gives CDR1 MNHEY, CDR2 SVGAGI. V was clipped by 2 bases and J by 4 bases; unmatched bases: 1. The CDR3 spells CASSYGTSSDTQYF. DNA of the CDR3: TGTGCCAGCAGTTACGGGACTAGCTCAGATACGCAGTATTTT.

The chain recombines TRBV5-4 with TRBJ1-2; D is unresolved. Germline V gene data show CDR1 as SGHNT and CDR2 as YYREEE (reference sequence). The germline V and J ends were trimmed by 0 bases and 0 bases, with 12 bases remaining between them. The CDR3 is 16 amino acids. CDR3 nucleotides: TGTGCCAGCAGCTTGGAATTAGGGAGAGCTAACTATGGCTACACCTTC. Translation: CASSLELGRANYGYTF.

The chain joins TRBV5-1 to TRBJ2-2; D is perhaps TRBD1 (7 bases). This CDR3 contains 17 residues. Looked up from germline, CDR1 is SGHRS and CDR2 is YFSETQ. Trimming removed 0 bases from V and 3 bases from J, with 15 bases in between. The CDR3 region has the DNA TGCGCCAGCAGCTTGGGGAGGGGGCGCGTGGACACCGGGGAGCTGTTTTTT. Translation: CASSLGRGRVDTGELFF.

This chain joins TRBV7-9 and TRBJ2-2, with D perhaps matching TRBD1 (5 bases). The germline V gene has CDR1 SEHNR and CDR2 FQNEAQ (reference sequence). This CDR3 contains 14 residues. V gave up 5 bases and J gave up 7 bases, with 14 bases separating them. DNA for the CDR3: TGTGCCAGCAGCCCCCCCCAGGGTGTCGGGGAGCTGTTTTTT. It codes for CASSPPQGVGELFF.

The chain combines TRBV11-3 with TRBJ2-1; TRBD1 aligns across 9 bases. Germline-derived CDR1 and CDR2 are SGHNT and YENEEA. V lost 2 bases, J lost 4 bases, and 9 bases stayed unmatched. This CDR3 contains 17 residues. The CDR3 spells CASSLLGPGQGYNEQFF. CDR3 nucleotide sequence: TGTGCCAGCAGCTTACTTGGGCCGGGACAGGGTTACAATGAGCAGTTCTTC.

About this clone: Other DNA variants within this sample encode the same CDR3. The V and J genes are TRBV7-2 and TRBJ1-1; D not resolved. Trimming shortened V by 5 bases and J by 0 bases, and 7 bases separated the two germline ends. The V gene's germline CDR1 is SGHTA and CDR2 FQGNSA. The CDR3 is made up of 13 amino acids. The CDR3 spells CASSPYLNTEAFF. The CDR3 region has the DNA TGTGCCAGCAGCCCTTATTTGAACACTGAAGCTTTCTTT. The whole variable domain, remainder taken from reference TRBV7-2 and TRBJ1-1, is GAGVSQSPSNKVTEKGKDVELRCDPISGHTALYWYRQSLGQGLEFLIYFQGNSAPDKSGLPSDRFSAERTGGSVSTLTIQRTQQEDSAVYLCASSPYLNTEAFFGQGTRLTVV.

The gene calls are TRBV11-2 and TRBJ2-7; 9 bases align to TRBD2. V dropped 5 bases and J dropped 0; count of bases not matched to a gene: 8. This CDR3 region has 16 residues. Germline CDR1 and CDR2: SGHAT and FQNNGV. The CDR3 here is CASSHIAGVTSYEQYF. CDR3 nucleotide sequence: TGTGCCAGCAGCCACATAGCGGGGGTGACCTCCTACGAGCAGTACTTC.

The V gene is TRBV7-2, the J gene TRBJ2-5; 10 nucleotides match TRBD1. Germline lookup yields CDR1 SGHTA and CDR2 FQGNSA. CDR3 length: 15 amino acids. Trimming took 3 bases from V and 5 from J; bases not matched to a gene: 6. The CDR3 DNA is TGTGCCAGCAGCTTCATGGACAGGGGGATGGAGACCCAGTACTTC. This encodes CASSFMDRGMETQYF.

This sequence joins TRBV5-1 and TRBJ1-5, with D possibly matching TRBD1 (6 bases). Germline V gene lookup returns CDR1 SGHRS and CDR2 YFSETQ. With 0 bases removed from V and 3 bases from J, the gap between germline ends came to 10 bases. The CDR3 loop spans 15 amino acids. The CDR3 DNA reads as TGCGCCAGCAGCTTGGCCGAGGGGGACAATCAGCCCCAGCATTTT. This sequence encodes CASSLAEGDNQPQHF. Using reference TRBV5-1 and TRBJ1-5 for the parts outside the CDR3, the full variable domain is KAGVTQTPRYLIKTRGQQVTLSCSPISGHRSVSWYQQTPGQGLQFLFEYFSETQRNKGNFPGRFSGRQFSNSRSEMNVSTLELGDSALYLCASSLAEGDNQPQHFGDGTRLSIL.

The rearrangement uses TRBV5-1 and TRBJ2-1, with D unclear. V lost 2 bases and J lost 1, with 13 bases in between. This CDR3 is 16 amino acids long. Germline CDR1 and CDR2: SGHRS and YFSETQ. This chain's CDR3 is CASSFLPGSSYNEQFF. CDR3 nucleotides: TGCGCCAGCAGCTTCCTCCCCGGGTCTTCCTACAATGAGCAGTTCTTC.